The TCR beta chain described here comes from a study of PD-1 blockade in classical Hodgkin lymphoma (dated by TCRdb to the early 2020s). A note on the overall study: Nivolumab dosing was 3 mg/kg intravenously every 2 weeks, continuing until either disease progression or unacceptable toxicity. The study used CyTOF and TCR beta sequencing to define a peripheral blood immune signature of response to PD-1 blockade in classical Hodgkin lymphoma.

The time point label, as the study defines it: cycle 1 day 1 (C1D1), immediately before nivolumab initiation. All trial patients had relapsed after autologous stem cell transplantation, with cohorts A, B and C differing in prior brentuximab vedotin exposure. The trial cohort comprised about 60 patients with relapsed/refractory classical Hodgkin lymphoma whose best overall responses were complete response, partial response or progressive disease. In the multi-cohort phase II CheckMate 205 trial, trial patients received single-agent nivolumab. An independent review committee assessed best overall response by applying the 2007 International Working Group response criteria. Trial PBMCs were obtained immediately prior to nivolumab initiation (C1D1) and on therapy at cycle 2 day 1 and cycle 4 day 1. Peripheral blood was collected in 8 mL Vacutainer Cell Preparation Tubes, from which PBMCs were isolated by centrifugation and then cryopreserved.

Genomic DNA was isolated using the Qiagen DNeasy kit from unsorted PBMCs as well as from negatively selected CD4+ and CD8+ fractions. Amplification of TCR beta CDR3 regions was done by immunoSEQ multiplex PCR with primers that anneal to V and J segments. Amplification bias was minimized using a synthetic immune receptor repertoire, and residual bias was removed computationally after sequencing. On the study's bioinformatics: Repertoire diversity was quantified as the Shannon entropy index using custom Python scripts. Unsorted, CD4+ and CD8+ repertoires were analyzed separately, except in combined analyses where CD4+ and CD8+ sequences were merged in silico. Clonal expansion was defined as at least a 2-fold frequency increase after treatment relative to C1D1, with a pseudocount of 0.5 for undetected baseline clones. Singleton clones were defined as clones with 0 or 1 copy at C1D1, and non-singleton clones were defined as clones with 2 or more copies. Clones expanded in unsorted samples were annotated as CD4+, CD8+ or unknown by matching protein sequences in sorted samples from the same patient. Wilcoxon tests were applied to paired samples to test diversity changes from C1D1 to C4D1. TCRdb took this table from immuneACCESS and kept in-frame rearrangements with V and J called. Such tables lack part of the clones; where checked against another copy, unresolved V genes explain under half of the gap, and the rest is unexplained. V and J calls and clone size are those listed in that table; D and trimming were worked out from the DNA. In all, the sample holds approximately 100,000 clones, and around nine tenths of those were seen once. About 2.8% of the sample is held by the ten biggest clonotypes.

From the germline V gene, CDR1 is SGHRS and CDR2 is YFSETQ. From cysteine to phenylalanine, the CDR3 is 15 amino acids long. The sequence is cut down to CDR3 DNA, 45 bases in frame from base 1. V loses 4 bases at its end and J loses 7 bases; junction bases beyond the gene matches: 7. In the case of this clone: This clone's antigen is unknown. Base qualities are not at hand, and no much larger clone is one base apart.

Paper-wide results and their limitations: Lower diversity was observed in patients in whom nivolumab was started less than 1 year after ASCT, and these patients were excluded from later analyses so that confounding by immune reconstitution would be avoided. Baseline TCR diversity was reported to be lower in newly diagnosed patients than in healthy donors, and even lower in relapsed/refractory patients. The study was restricted to a single clinical trial cohort, and the causes of repertoire differences, possibly disease activity or prior therapy, were left undefined. By C4D1, a significant rise was seen in CD4+ TCR diversity but not in CD8+ TCR diversity (p=0.0027 vs p=0.16), and the rise was most apparent among complete responders (p=0.02). Trial patients with a complete response had baseline diversity similar to that of newly diagnosed patients, while partial responders and progressors had significantly lower diversity.

The receptor comes from a human donor with classical Hodgkin lymphoma. Sequencing was performed on peripheral blood mononuclear cells (PBMCs), taken at baseline. This sequence uses TRBV5-1 and TRBJ2-2, and 10 junction bases match TRBD2. The CDR3 loop reads CASSMLAGEFGELFF. The sequenced DNA: TGCGCCAGCAGCATGCTAGCGGGAGAGTTCGGGGAGCTGTTTTTT.